This TCR beta chain was found in a study of blood T cell repertoires in COVID-19. Study background: Material from acute and convalescent COVID-19 was sourced from the United States, Italy and Spain. Sources were T cells, B-cell-depleted T cells, or PBMCs; the material itself was cDNA or gDNA.

The CDR3 is made up of 15 amino acids. From germline, CDR1 is MNHEY and CDR2 SMNVEV (reference sequence). V dropped 3 bases and J dropped 2 bases, with 11 bases sitting between them. As handled by the study authors: Reference gene primer amplification yielded estimated nucleated cell counts. Sequencing was performed with immunoSEQ multiplex PCR; in TCRdb, only in-frame clones are kept and a portion is missing. V and J calls and clone size are as listed in that table; D and trimming were resolved from the DNA. The data hold about 250,000 clones, with around 90% observed a single time. This chain uses TRBV27 with TRBJ1-5, with D uncertain. This receptor was taken from a woman aged 30 to 39 with acute or convalescent COVID-19. Sequencing was done on a sample of peripheral blood. CDR3 in amino acids: CASSLGSLGNQPQHF. DNA for the CDR3: TGTGCCAGCAGTTTGGGCAGTCTGGGCAATCAGCCCCAGCATTTT.